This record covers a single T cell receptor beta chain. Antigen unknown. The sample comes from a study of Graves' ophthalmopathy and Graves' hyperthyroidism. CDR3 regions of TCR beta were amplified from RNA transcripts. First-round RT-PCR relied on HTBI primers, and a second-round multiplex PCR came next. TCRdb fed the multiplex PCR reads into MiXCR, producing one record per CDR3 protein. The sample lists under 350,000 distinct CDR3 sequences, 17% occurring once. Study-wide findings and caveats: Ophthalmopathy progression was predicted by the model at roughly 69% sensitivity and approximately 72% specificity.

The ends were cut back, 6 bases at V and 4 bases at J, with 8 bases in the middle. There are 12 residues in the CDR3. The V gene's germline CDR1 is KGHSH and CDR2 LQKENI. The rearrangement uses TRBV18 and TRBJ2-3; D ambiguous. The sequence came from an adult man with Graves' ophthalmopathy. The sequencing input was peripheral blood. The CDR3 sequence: CASSLLSDTQYF. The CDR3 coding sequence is TGTGCCAGCTCGTTATTGTCAGATACGCAGTATTTT.